A selection of T cell receptor beta chains follows, all from one sample in a study of yellow fever vaccine responses in identical twins. TCRdb used MiXCR to reprocess the RT-PCR reads, holding one entry per CDR3 protein. This table has about 2,500 distinct CDR3 sequences, around four fifths appearing once. The sequencing used T cells from blood (PBMCs), unsorted or a sorted subset (not recorded which), collected before or after yellow fever vaccination (not recorded which). These receptors originate from a young woman who received the yellow fever vaccine. CDR3s leave out the opening cysteine and the closing phenylalanine or tryptophan. Size is omitted from some rows. Given values are once, few, many or a class for expanded clones.

clone size: -; V gene: TRBV6-5; CDR3 protein: ASSYSTGSGANVLT
clone size: -; V gene: TRBV7-9; CDR3 protein: ASSPRTGIYNEQF
clone size: -; V gene: TRBV15; CDR3 protein: ATSRDIQGNTEAF
clone size: -; V gene: TRBV19; CDR3 protein: ASRAKMNTEAF
clone size: -; V gene: TRBV6-5; CDR3 protein: ASSYSLGQGYEQY
clone size: few; V gene: TRBV7-9; CDR3 protein: ASSLLTARRETQY
clone size: -; V gene: TRBV11-2; CDR3 protein: ASSFRDPQETQY
clone size: -; V gene: TRBV6-4; CDR3 protein: ASSDEASSYNEQF
clone size: -; V gene: TRBV15; CDR3 protein: ATSRDGQGTHQPQH
clone size: once; V gene: TRBV12-1; CDR3 protein: ASSFAGSTDTQY
clone size: once; V gene: TRBV11-1; CDR3 protein: ASSSGTSGQETQY
clone size: -; V gene: TRBV13; CDR3 protein: ASIDGQGMYNEQF
clone size: -; V gene: TRBV4-1; CDR3 protein: ASSQGRQNSNQPQH
clone size: -; V gene: TRBV10-1; CDR3 protein: ASSSTGAGELF
clone size: once; V gene: TRBV11-1; CDR3 protein: ASSLGGGRANNEQF
clone size: -; V gene: TRBV15; CDR3 protein: ATSSYRDRGRDYGYT
clone size: -; V gene: TRBV11-1; CDR3 protein: ASSLGLALWDEQY
clone size: -; V gene: TRBV7-2; CDR3 protein: ASSLAGLAGANEQF
clone size: few; V gene: TRBV10-3; CDR3 protein: ATSLAGGSYNEQF
clone size: -; V gene: TRBV29-1; CDR3 protein: SVPREPTDTQY
clone size: -; V gene: TRBV12-3/TRBV12-4; CDR3 protein: ASSLGQGLSYEQY
clone size: few; V gene: TRBV5-5; CDR3 protein: ASSLGDRLVTEAF
clone size: -; V gene: TRBV6-1; CDR3 protein: ASRGGTGTNTQY
clone size: -; V gene: TRBV11-3; CDR3 protein: ASSLVSAGSVYEQY
clone size: once; V gene: TRBV6-2/TRBV6-3; CDR3 protein: ASSYSMSGTGGPSDTQY
clone size: -; V gene: TRBV28; CDR3 protein: ASSLNRGQYGPQH
clone size: -; V gene: TRBV6-1; CDR3 protein: ASSPPAPGFPLDEQF
clone size: few; V gene: TRBV7-9; CDR3 protein: ASSPTWLWDYGYT
clone size: few; V gene: TRBV10-3; CDR3 protein: ATARTSAEAF
clone size: -; V gene: TRBV2; CDR3 protein: ASSGDADTQY
clone size: few; V gene: TRBV7-2; CDR3 protein: ASSLGLAAYNEQF
clone size: -; V gene: TRBV20-1; CDR3 protein: SARDPSGGGDEQF
clone size: -; V gene: TRBV20-1; CDR3 protein: SARADFSDTGELF
clone size: -; V gene: TRBV20-1; CDR3 protein: SGLAVPMGTQY
clone size: -; V gene: TRBV11-2; CDR3 protein: ASSHIAGVAYNEQF
clone size: -; V gene: TRBV15; CDR3 protein: ATSRTTSGTEAF
clone size: -; V gene: TRBV5-4; CDR3 protein: ASSLMGSTGLSGNTIY
clone size: -; V gene: TRBV5-4; CDR3 protein: ASSLRLYNEQF
clone size: -; V gene: TRBV11-3; CDR3 protein: ASSSFGKNEQF
clone size: -; V gene: TRBV11-2; CDR3 protein: ASSLVLAGGRNEQF
clone size: -; V gene: TRBV6-1; CDR3 protein: ASSTSRTDTQY
clone size: -; V gene: TRBV10-1; CDR3 protein: ASSESTGLSGNTIY
clone size: -; V gene: TRBV28; CDR3 protein: ASSLWEFGYT
clone size: -; V gene: TRBV3-1; CDR3 protein: ASSHSDRGRYNEQF
clone size: -; V gene: TRBV10-1; CDR3 protein: ASSDLSSGGASYNEQF
clone size: -; V gene: TRBV3-1; CDR3 protein: ASSQLSGTHEF
clone size: -; V gene: TRBV28; CDR3 protein: ASSLYWDSSYEQY
clone size: -; V gene: TRBV4-1; CDR3 protein: ASSQEYTQY